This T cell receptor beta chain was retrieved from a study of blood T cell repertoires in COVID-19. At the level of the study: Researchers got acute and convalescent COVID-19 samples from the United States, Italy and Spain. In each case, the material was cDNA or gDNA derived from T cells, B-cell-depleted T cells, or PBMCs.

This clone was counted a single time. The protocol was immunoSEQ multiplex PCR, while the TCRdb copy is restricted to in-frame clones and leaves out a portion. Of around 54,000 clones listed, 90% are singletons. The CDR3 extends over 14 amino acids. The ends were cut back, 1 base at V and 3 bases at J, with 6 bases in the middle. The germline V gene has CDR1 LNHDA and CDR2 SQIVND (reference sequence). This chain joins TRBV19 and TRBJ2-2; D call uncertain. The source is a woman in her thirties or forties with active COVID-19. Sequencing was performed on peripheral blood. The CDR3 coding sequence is TGTGCCAGTAGTATAGCGTCCGACACCGGGGAGCTGTTTTTT. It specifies CASSIASDTGELFF. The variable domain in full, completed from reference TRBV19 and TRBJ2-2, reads DGGITQSPKYLFRKEGQNVTLSCEQNLNHDAMYWYRQDPGQGLRLIYYSQIVNDFQKGDIAEGYSVSREKKESFPLTVTSAQKNPTAFYLCASSIASDTGELFFGEGSRLTVL.